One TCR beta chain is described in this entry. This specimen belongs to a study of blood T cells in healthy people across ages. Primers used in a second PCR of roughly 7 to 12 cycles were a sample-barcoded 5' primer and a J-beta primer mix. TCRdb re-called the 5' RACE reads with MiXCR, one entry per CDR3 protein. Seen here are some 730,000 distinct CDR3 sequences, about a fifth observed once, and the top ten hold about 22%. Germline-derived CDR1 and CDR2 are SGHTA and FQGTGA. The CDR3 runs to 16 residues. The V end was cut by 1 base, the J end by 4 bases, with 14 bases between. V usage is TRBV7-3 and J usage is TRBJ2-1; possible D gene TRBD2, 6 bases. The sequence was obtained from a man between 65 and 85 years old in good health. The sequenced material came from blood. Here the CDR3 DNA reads TGTGCCAGCAGCTTAAATCCGGGAGCCCTATACAATGAGCAGTTCTTC. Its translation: CASSLNPGALYNEQFF. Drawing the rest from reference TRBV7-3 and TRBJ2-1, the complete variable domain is GAGVSQTPSNKVTEKGKYVELRCDPISGHTALYWYRQSLGQGPEFLIYFQGTGAADDSGLPNDRFFAVRPEGSVSTLKIQRTERGDSAVYLCASSLNPGALYNEQFFGPGTRLTVL.